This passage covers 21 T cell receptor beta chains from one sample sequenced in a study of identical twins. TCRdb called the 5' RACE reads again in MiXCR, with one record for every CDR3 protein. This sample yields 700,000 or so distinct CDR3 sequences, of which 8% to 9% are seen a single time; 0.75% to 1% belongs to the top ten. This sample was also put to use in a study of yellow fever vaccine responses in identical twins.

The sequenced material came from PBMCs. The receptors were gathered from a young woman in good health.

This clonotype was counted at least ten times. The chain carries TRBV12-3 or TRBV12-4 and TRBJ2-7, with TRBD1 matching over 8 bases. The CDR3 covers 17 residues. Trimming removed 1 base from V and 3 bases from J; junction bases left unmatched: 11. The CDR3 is CASSLGPQTGVLYEQYF. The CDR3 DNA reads TGTGCCAGCAGTTTAGGTCCTCAGACAGGGGTCCTCTACGAGCAGTACTTC.

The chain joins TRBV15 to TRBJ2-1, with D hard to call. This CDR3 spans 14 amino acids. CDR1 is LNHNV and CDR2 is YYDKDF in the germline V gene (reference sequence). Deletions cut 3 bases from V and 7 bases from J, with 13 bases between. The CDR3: CATSSRLALNEQFF. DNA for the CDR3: TGTGCCACCAGCAGTCGACTGGCCCTGAATGAGCAGTTCTTC.

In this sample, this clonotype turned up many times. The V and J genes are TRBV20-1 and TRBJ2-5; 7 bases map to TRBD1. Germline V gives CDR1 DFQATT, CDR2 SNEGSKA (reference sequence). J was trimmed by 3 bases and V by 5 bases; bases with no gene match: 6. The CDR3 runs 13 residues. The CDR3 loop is CSAGKTGKETQYF. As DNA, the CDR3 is TGCAGTGCTGGGAAGACAGGGAAAGAGACCCAGTACTTC.

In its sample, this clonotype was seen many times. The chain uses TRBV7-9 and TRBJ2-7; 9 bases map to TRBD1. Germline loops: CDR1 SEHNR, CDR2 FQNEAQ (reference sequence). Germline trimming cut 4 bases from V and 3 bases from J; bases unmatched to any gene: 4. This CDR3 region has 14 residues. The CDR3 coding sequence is TGTGCCAGCAGCTGGGGGACAGGGTACTACGAGCAGTACTTC. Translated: CASSWGTGYYEQYF.

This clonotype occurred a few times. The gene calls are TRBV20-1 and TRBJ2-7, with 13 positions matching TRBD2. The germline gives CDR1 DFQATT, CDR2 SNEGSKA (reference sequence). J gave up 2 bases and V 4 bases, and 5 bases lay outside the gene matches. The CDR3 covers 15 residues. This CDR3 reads CSAIPTSGGAYEQYF. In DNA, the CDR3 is TGCAGTGCTATCCCTACTAGCGGGGGGGCCTACGAGCAGTACTTC.

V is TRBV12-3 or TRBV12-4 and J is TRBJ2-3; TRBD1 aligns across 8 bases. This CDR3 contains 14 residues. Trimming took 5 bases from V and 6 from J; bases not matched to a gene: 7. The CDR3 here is CASSQQGDPDTQYF. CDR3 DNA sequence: TGTGCCAGCAGTCAACAGGGGGACCCCGATACGCAGTATTTT.

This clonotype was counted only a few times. The CDR3 DNA sequence: TGTGCCAGCAGCAGTAGCGGGACTCCCTACGAGCAGTACTTC. Translation gives CASSSSGTPYEQYF. The gene calls are TRBV13 and TRBJ2-7, with 8 bases lining up with TRBD2. The CDR3 consists of 14 residues. The V gene end was trimmed by 5 bases and the J gene end by 2 bases; junction bases not matched to a gene: 5. Germline CDR1 PRHDT, CDR2 FYEKMQ (reference sequence).

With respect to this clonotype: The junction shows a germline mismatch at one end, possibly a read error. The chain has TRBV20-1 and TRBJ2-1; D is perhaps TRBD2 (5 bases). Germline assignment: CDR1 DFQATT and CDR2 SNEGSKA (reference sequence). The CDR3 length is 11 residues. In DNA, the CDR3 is TGCAGTGCCAAGACTTCGAGGGAATGGCCCTTC. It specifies CSAKTSREWPF.

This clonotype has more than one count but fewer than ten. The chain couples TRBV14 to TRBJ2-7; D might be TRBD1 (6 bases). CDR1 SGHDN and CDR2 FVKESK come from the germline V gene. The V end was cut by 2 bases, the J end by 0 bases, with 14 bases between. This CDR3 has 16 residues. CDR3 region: CASSQRDRHPSYEQYF. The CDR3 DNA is TGTGCCAGCAGCCAACGCGACAGGCACCCCTCCTACGAGCAGTACTTC.

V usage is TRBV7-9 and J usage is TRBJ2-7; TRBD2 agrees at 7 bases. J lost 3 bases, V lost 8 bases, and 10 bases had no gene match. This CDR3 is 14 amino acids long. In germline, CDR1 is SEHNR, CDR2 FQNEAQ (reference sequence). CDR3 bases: TGTGCCAGCGCCGCGGGAGCGCTAAACTACGAGCAGTACTTC. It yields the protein CASAAGALNYEQYF.

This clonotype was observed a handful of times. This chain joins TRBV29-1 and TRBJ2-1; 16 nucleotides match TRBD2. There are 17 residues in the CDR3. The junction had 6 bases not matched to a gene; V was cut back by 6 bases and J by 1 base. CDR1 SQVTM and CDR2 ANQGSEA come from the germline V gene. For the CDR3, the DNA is TGCAGCGTAGGGACTAGCGGGAGGGTGGGGTCCTACAATGAGCAGTTCTTC. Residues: CSVGTSGRVGSYNEQFF.

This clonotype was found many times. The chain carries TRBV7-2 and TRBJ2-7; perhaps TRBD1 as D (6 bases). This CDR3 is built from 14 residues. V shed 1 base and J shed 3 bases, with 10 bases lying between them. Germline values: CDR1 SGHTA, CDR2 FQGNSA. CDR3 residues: CASSLVGQYYEQYF. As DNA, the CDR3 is TGTGCCAGCAGCTTAGTTGGACAGTACTACGAGCAGTACTTC.

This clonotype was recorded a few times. The CDR3 here is CASSLPGGGAVTGELFF. The CDR3 DNA reads TGTGCCAGCAGCCTCCCCGGGGGGGGCGCGGTTACCGGGGAGCTGTTTTTT. This chain connects TRBV7-6 to TRBJ2-2; 8 positions match TRBD2. The germline V gene encodes CDR1 SGHVS and CDR2 FNYEAQ. V shed 5 bases and J 5 bases; nucleotides not matched to a gene: 13. The CDR3 extends over 17 amino acids.

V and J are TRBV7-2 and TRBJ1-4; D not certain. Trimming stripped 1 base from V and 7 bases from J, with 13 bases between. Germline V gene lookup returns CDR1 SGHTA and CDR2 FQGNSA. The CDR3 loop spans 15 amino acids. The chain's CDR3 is CASSLVGSVGEKLFF. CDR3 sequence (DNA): TGTGCCAGCAGCTTAGTAGGGAGTGTCGGTGAAAAACTGTTTTTT.

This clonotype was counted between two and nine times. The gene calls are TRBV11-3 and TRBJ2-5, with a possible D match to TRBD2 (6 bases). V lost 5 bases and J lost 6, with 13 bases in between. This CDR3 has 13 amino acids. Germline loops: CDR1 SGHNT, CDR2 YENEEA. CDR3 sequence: CASSQGGKKTQYF. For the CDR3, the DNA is TGTGCCAGCAGCCAAGGCGGGAAGAAGACCCAGTACTTC. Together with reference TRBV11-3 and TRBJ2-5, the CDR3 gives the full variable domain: EAGVVQSPRYKIIEKKQPVAFWCNPISGHNTLYWYLQNLGQGPELLIRYENEEAVDDSQLPKDRFSAERLKGVDSTLKIQPAELGDSAVYLCASSQGGKKTQYFGPGTRLLVL.

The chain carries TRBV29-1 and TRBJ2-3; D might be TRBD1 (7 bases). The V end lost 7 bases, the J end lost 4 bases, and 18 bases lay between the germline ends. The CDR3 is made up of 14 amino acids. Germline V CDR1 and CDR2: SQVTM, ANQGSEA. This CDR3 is CSAPGGGGSDTQYF. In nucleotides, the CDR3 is TGCAGCGCCCCAGGAGGGGGCGGTTCAGATACGCAGTATTTT.

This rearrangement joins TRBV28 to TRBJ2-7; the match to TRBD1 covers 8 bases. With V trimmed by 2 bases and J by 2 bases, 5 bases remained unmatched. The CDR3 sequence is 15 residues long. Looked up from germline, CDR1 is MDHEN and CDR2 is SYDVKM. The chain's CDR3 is CASSLMDRVTYEQYF. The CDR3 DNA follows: TGTGCCAGCAGTTTAATGGACAGGGTCACCTACGAGCAGTACTTC.

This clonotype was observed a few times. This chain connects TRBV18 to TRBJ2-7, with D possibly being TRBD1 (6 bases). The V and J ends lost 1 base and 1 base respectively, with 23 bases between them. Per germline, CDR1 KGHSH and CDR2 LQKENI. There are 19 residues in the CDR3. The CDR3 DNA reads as TGTGCCAGCTCACCACTTCCGCAGGGGTTGGTTTCTATGTCCTACGAGCAGTACTTC. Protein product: CASSPLPQGLVSMSYEQYF.

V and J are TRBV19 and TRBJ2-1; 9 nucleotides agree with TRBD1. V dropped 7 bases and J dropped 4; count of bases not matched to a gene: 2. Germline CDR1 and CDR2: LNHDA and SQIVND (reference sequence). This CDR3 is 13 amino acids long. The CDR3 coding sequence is TGTGCCAGTACGACAGGGGGTTACAATGAGCAGTTCTTC. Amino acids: CASTTGGYNEQFF. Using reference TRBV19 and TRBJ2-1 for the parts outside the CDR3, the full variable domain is DGGITQSPKYLFRKEGQNVTLSCEQNLNHDAMYWYRQDPGQGLRLIYYSQIVNDFQKGDIAEGYSVSREKKESFPLTVTSAQKNPTAFYLCASTTGGYNEQFFGPGTRLTVL.

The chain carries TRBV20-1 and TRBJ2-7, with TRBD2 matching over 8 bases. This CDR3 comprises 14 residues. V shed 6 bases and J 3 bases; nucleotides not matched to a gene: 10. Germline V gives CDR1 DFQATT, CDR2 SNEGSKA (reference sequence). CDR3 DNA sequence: TGCAGTGCCCTCGAGCGGGAGTCTTTCTACGAGCAGTACTTC. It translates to CSALERESFYEQYF.

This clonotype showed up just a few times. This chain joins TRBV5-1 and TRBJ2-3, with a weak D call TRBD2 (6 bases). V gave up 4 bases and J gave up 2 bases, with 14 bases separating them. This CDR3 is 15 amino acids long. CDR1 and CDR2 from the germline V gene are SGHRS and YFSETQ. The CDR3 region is CASSMEGPPTDTQYF. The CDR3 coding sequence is TGCGCCAGCAGCATGGAGGGACCACCCACAGATACGCAGTATTTT.